This T cell receptor (beta chain) originates from a study of MAIT cells during Salmonella Paratyphi A infection (dated 2017 in TCRdb). For the wider study: Adult volunteers aged 18 to 60 ingested a single dose of 1-5x10^3 CFU of S. Paratyphi A strain NVGH308. Starting at diagnosis, the diagnosed volunteers took ciprofloxacin 500 mg twice daily for 14 days.

V loses 7 bases of germline sequence and J loses 3 bases, and the interval between the two ends is 16 bases. CDR1 and CDR2 are read off the germline V gene (reference sequence) as DFQATT and SNEGSKA. Measured from the cysteine to the phenylalanine, the CDR3 is 14 residues long. Only the CDR3 portion is preserved as DNA: 42 bases, with reading frame beginning at the first base. Read against the paper, the sample's time point label means: after infection, following antibiotic treatment. MAIT cells, defined as Valpha7.2+ CD161+ T cells, were identified and sorted by flow cytometry. In a handful of volunteers who developed enteric fever after controlled oral challenge with live Salmonella Paratyphi A, circulating MAIT cell TCRbeta repertoires were profiled over time. Every diagnosed volunteer provided MAIT cell samples at three timepoints: pre-infection, mid-infection and post-infection. A diagnosis of enteric fever was based on Paratyphi A bacteremia and/or a persistent fever above 38 degrees C that lasted longer than 12 hours. Diagnosis of infection in challenged volunteers occurred between day 4 and day 7 after challenge. Between roughly 4,500 and 11,000 MAIT cells per sample were sorted directly into RNAqueous-Micro lysis buffer for RNA extraction. Lymphoprep gradient centrifugation was used to isolate peripheral blood mononuclear cells from both the blood samples and the leukocyte cones. Sorting was done on either a BD FACSAria Fusion or a BD FACSAria III sorter.

General study outcomes and caveats: A significant decrease in the space occupied by over-represented MAIT clonotypes was found from baseline to mid-infection (approximately 0.17 to 0.10), whereas no significant post-infection difference was found. Compared with healthy controls, diagnosed volunteers had more expansion or contraction among the top five MAIT clonotypes (0.53 versus 0.13), suggesting that infection reshaped the repertoire. Although the availability of volunteer samples limited sample sizes, the sizes were judged adequate for detecting differences between groups. MAIT TRBV usage was found to be oligoclonal, with TRBV20 and TRBV6 favoured, and appeared to be unchanged by infection.

This clonotype is categorized as medium-sized (0.01 to 0.1%). Its antigen specificity is not known. Base qualities are not recorded, but no much larger clone differs from it by a single base. The library was prepared using 5' RACE. TCRbeta was amplified by two rounds of PCR with Phusion High-Fidelity polymerase, and sample-specific barcodes were added in the primers. Template-switch cDNA synthesis with SMARTScribe reverse transcriptase and a TRBC-specific primer was used to generate TCRbeta libraries. After barcoding, samples were pooled and then prepared using the NEBNext Ultra DNA Library Prep Kit for Illumina. The libraries were sequenced on an Illumina MiSeq using the MiSeq reagent kit v2, 300 cycles. From the authors' description of their analysis: Jemultiplexer was used to demultiplex reads by barcode, and MiTCR with default parameters handled the alignment. Non-functional sequences were removed with VDJtools, and each clonotype was defined by its amino acid sequence, with frequencies calculated from the assigned sequence reads. Clonal space homeostasis binned clonotypes by frequency as over-represented (0.05-1), large, medium and small. In-frame beta chains were kept once TCRdb had trimmed the public reads at Q25 with fastp and called clones with MiXCR. Entries that share a CDR3 protein sequence are merged under the most common genes and DNA. The V and J calls here are based on TCRdb, not the publication. For this sample there are fewer than 1,500 distinct CDR3 sequences; around 64% appear just once. The top ten constitute 45% to 50% of the sample.

The sequence was obtained from a person aged 18 to 75 who was deliberately infected with Salmonella Paratyphi A in a paratyphoid fever challenge study. Source: MAIT cells from blood, taken at the last sampling point of the challenge study. Recombination linked TRBV20-1 to TRBJ2-1, with the D call perhaps TRBD1 or TRBD2, as 5 bases match in each case. Read as DNA, the sequence is TGCAGTGGCAACCCCCGGGACGGCTACAATGAGCAGTTCTTC. Its coded protein is CSGNPRDGYNEQFF.